Listed below are T cell receptor beta chains from one sample, sequenced in a study of blood T cells in healthy people across ages. In TCRdb, the 5' RACE reads were re-called with MiXCR into one record per CDR3 protein. This table has 1.5 million to 2 million distinct CDR3 sequences, about 32% appearing once. Sequenced: blood. The source of these receptors is a woman aged 25 to 39 in good health. Each CDR3 is given with its conserved first and last residue. Fields, in order: CDR3 protein, CDR3 DNA, D gene, V gene, J gene, clone size. D genes are given only for firm matches. Size values are once, few and many counts, or a class for expanded clones, and some rows have none.

CDR3: CASSLSEPGTWPYEQYF
DNA: TGTGCCAGCAGTTTATCGGAGCCGGGGACCTGGCCCTATGAGCAGTACTTC
D: -
V: TRBV27
J: TRBJ2-7
size: -

CDR3: CASSQGTGGEQYF
DNA: TGTGCCAGCAGCCAAGGAACAGGGGGCGAGCAGTACTTC
D: TRBD1
V: TRBV3-1
J: TRBJ2-7
size: many

CDR3: CASSGEDTQYF
DNA: TGTGCCAGCAGTGGGGAAGATACGCAGTATTTT
D: -
V: TRBV25-1
J: TRBJ2-3
size: -

CDR3: CSVMGFEGDGYTF
DNA: TGCAGCGTGATGGGGTTTGAAGGCGATGGCTACACCTTC
D: -
V: TRBV29-1
J: TRBJ1-2
size: -

CDR3: CATSRDGSLAGPSSYEQYF
DNA: TGTGCCACCAGCAGAGATGGTTCCCTAGCGGGGCCGAGCTCCTACGAGCAGTACTTC
D: TRBD2
V: TRBV15
J: TRBJ2-7
size: few

CDR3: CASSVESGTQYF
DNA: TGTGCCAGCAGCGTAGAAAGCGGGACCCAGTACTTC
D: -
V: TRBV9
J: TRBJ2-5
size: -

CDR3: CASSLYGVQETQYF
DNA: TGTGCCAGCAGCTTATACGGGGTCCAAGAGACCCAGTACTTC
D: -
V: TRBV7-7
J: TRBJ2-5
size: few

CDR3: CASSKVRTGLNIQYF
DNA: TGTGCCAGCAGCAAAGTGAGGACAGGGTTAAACATTCAGTACTTC
D: -
V: TRBV21-1
J: TRBJ2-4
size: -

CDR3: CASRGISRLNTEAFF
DNA: TGTGCCAGCAGAGGGATATCGCGGCTGAACACTGAAGCTTTCTTT
D: -
V: TRBV28
J: TRBJ1-1
size: -

CDR3: CSVPGGGSDEQFF
DNA: TGCAGTGTTCCGGGGGGAGGGAGCGATGAGCAGTTCTTC
D: TRBD2
V: TRBV20-1
J: TRBJ2-1
size: -

CDR3: CASSSLQGSSYEQYF
DNA: TGTGCCAGCAGTTCCCTCCAGGGGAGCTCCTACGAGCAGTACTTC
D: -
V: TRBV27
J: TRBJ2-7
size: -

CDR3: CASSEAVGARRDTQYF
DNA: TGTGCCAGCAGTGAAGCGGTGGGAGCCCGGCGGGATACGCAGTATTTT
D: -
V: TRBV2
J: TRBJ2-3
size: -

CDR3: CASSLDEFVGSSYNEQFF
DNA: TGTGCCAGCAGCTTAGATGAATTCGTGGGGAGCTCCTACAATGAGCAGTTCTTC
D: -
V: TRBV11-2
J: TRBJ2-1
size: -

CDR3: CASSSNPQGWETQYF
DNA: TGTGCCAGCAGCTCAAACCCACAGGGTTGGGAGACCCAGTACTTC
D: -
V: TRBV7-9
J: TRBJ2-5
size: -

CDR3: CASSQGLAGGSRTGELFF
DNA: TGTGCCAGCAGCCAAGGACTAGCGGGAGGGAGCCGGACCGGGGAGCTGTTTTTT
D: TRBD2
V: TRBV11-1
J: TRBJ2-2
size: -

CDR3: CAGGFWDRDYDYGYTF
DNA: TGTGCTGGTGGTTTCTGGGACAGGGACTACGACTATGGCTACACCTTC
D: TRBD1
V: TRBV12-5
J: TRBJ1-2
size: -

CDR3: CASSQGRVRTDTQYF
DNA: TGCGCCAGCAGCCAAGGGAGGGTTAGAACAGATACGCAGTATTTT
D: TRBD2
V: TRBV5-1
J: TRBJ2-3
size: -

CDR3: CASSSSGGDYGYTF
DNA: TGTGCCAGCAGTTCCTCGGGAGGAGACTATGGCTACACCTTC
D: -
V: TRBV7-9
J: TRBJ1-2
size: -

CDR3: CASTRLAGEGTQYF
DNA: TGTGCCAGCACTCGACTAGCGGGAGAGGGGACCCAGTACTTC
D: TRBD2
V: TRBV2
J: TRBJ2-5
size: -

CDR3: CATSRAKRDRRNNEQFF
DNA: TGTGCCACCAGCAGAGCAAAGAGGGACAGGAGAAACAATGAGCAGTTCTTC
D: TRBD1
V: TRBV15
J: TRBJ2-1
size: -

CDR3: CASSQTLADSYEQYF
DNA: TGTGCCAGCAGCCAGACCCTAGCGGACTCCTACGAGCAGTACTTC
D: TRBD2
V: TRBV4-2
J: TRBJ2-7
size: many

CDR3: CSVEGTSENNEQFF
DNA: TGCAGCGTTGAAGGGACTAGCGAGAACAATGAGCAGTTCTTC
D: TRBD2
V: TRBV29-1
J: TRBJ2-1
size: few

CDR3: CSARGSSNQPQHF
DNA: TGCAGTGCTAGGGGCAGTAGCAATCAGCCCCAGCATTTT
D: -
V: TRBV20-1
J: TRBJ1-5
size: -

CDR3: CSALALEYGTYNEQFF
DNA: TGCAGTGCCCTTGCGCTCGAATACGGGACCTACAATGAGCAGTTCTTC
D: -
V: TRBV20-1
J: TRBJ2-1
size: few

CDR3: CSVVDPTKGGETQYF
DNA: TGCAGCGTTGTAGATCCCACAAAAGGCGGAGAGACCCAGTACTTC
D: -
V: TRBV29-1
J: TRBJ2-5
size: few

CDR3: CSASDRGHSYNEQFF
DNA: TGCAGTGCTTCTGACAGGGGCCACTCCTACAATGAGCAGTTCTTC
D: TRBD1
V: TRBV20-1
J: TRBJ2-1
size: few

CDR3: CASSYASGGEQYF
DNA: TGTGCCAGCAGCTACGCTAGCGGGGGGGAGCAGTACTTC
D: TRBD2
V: TRBV3-1
J: TRBJ2-7
size: few

CDR3: CAWINGLEAFF
DNA: TGTGCCTGGATCAACGGTCTTGAAGCTTTCTTT
D: -
V: TRBV30
J: TRBJ1-1
size: -

CDR3: CSARMFVAGYTF
DNA: TGCAGTGCTAGGATGTTTGTGGCCGGCTACACCTTC
D: -
V: TRBV20-1
J: TRBJ1-2
size: -

CDR3: CSARPPAGSYEQYF
DNA: TGCAGTGCTCGGCCTCCCGCCGGCTCCTACGAGCAGTACTTC
D: -
V: TRBV20-1
J: TRBJ2-7
size: few

CDR3: CASSLGAQVNQPQHF
DNA: TGTGCCAGCAGTTTGGGGGCGCAGGTTAATCAGCCCCAGCATTTT
D: -
V: TRBV28
J: TRBJ1-5
size: -

CDR3: CASSFWGAPRETQYF
DNA: TGTGCCAGCAGTTTTTGGGGGGCGCCTCGGGAGACCCAGTACTTC
D: -
V: TRBV28
J: TRBJ2-5
size: few

CDR3: CSASPLVTGRSGRAEDTQYF
DNA: TGCAGTGCTAGTCCCCTGGTGACAGGGAGGAGCGGGAGGGCCGAAGATACGCAGTATTTT
D: TRBD2
V: TRBV20-1
J: TRBJ2-3
size: -

CDR3: CASGKTGELFF
DNA: TGCGCCAGCGGGAAAACCGGGGAGCTGTTTTTT
D: -
V: TRBV10-1
J: TRBJ2-2
size: -

CDR3: CASSRGTVGGLAYGYTF
DNA: TGTGCCAGCAGTCGCGGGACCGTCGGGGGCCTTGCATATGGCTACACCTTC
D: -
V: TRBV6-1
J: TRBJ1-2
size: -

CDR3: CACRLGPLAGGHQETQYF
DNA: TGCGCCTGCAGGCTCGGGCCCCTAGCGGGGGGCCACCAAGAGACCCAGTACTTC
D: TRBD2
V: TRBV5-1
J: TRBJ2-5
size: -

CDR3: CASGLDSHGPQHF
DNA: TGTGCTAGTGGTTTGGATTCCCATGGGCCCCAGCATTTT
D: -
V: TRBV12-5
J: TRBJ1-5
size: -

CDR3: CASQKKQLPTDTQYF
DNA: TGTGCCAGCCAAAAGAAACAGCTTCCCACAGATACGCAGTATTTT
D: -
V: TRBV27
J: TRBJ2-3
size: -

CDR3: CASRNRDGNEQFF
DNA: TGCGCCAGCAGAAACAGGGATGGTAATGAGCAGTTCTTC
D: -
V: TRBV5-1
J: TRBJ2-1
size: few

CDR3: CSARGGMTGTADTQYF
DNA: TGCAGTGCTAGAGGGGGTATGACAGGGACGGCAGATACGCAGTATTTT
D: TRBD1
V: TRBV20-1
J: TRBJ2-3
size: few

CDR3: CASSPRTVRDEQFF
DNA: TGTGCCAGCAGCCCCCGGACGGTCCGGGATGAGCAGTTCTTC
D: -
V: TRBV11-1
J: TRBJ2-1
size: few

CDR3: CASSVGGGRSTDTQYF
DNA: TGTGCCAGCAGCGTAGGCGGGGGGAGATCCACAGATACGCAGTATTTT
D: TRBD2
V: TRBV9
J: TRBJ2-3
size: -

CDR3: CASSPWAGGNTEAFF
DNA: TGTGCCAGCAGCCCCTGGGCAGGGGGGAACACTGAAGCTTTCTTT
D: TRBD1
V: TRBV16
J: TRBJ1-1
size: -

CDR3: CASSESKNTEAFF
DNA: TGCGCCAGCAGTGAATCCAAGAACACTGAAGCTTTCTTT
D: -
V: TRBV10-2
J: TRBJ1-1
size: few

CDR3: CAGSQGTSGGRETQYF
DNA: TGTGCCGGCAGCCAAGGGACTAGCGGGGGAAGAGAGACCCAGTACTTC
D: TRBD2
V: TRBV3-1
J: TRBJ2-5
size: -

CDR3: CASSRASSTDTQYF
DNA: TGTGCCAGCAGTAGGGCCTCTAGCACAGATACGCAGTATTTT
D: -
V: TRBV9
J: TRBJ2-3
size: -

CDR3: CAISDSWTGARRANSGEQFF
DNA: TGTGCCATCAGTGACTCTTGGACAGGGGCTCGACGGGCAAACTCCGGTGAGCAGTTCTTC
D: TRBD1
V: TRBV10-3
J: TRBJ2-1
size: few